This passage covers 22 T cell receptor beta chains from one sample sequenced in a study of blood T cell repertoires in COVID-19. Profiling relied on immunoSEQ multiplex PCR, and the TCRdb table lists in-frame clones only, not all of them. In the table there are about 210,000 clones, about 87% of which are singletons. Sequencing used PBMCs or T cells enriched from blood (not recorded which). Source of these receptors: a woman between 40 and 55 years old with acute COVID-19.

The CDR3 DNA follows: TGTGCCAGCAGCTTAGTCTTCACTAGCGGGATGGGCACCGGGGAGCTGTTTTTT. Translating it yields CASSLVFTSGMGTGELFF. The chain couples TRBV11-2 to TRBJ2-2; 10 bases fit TRBD2. Germline-derived CDR1 and CDR2 are SGHAT and FQNNGV. The CDR3 consists of 18 residues. The ends lost 1 base at V and 4 bases at J; junction bases unmatched: 9.

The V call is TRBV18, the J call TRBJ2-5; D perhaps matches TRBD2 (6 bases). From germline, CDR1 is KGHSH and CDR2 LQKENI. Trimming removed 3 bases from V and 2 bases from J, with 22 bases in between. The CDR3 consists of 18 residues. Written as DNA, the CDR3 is TGTGCCAGCTCACCGGTCGCGGCCGGGCGGGGAACACAAGAGACCCAGTACTTC. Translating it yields CASSPVAAGRGTQETQYF.

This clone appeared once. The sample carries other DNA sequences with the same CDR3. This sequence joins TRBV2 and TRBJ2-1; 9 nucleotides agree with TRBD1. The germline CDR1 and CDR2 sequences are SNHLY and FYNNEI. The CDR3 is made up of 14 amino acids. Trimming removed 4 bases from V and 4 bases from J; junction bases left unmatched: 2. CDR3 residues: CASSATGGYNEQFF. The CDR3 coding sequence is TGTGCCAGCAGTGCGACAGGGGGATACAATGAGCAGTTCTTC.

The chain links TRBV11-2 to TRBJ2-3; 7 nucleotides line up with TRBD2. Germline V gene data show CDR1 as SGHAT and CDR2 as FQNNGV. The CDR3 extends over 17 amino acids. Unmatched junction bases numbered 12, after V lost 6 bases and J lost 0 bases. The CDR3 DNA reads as TGTGCCAGCAGATATCCACCGGGTAGCGGGAGCACAGATACGCAGTATTTT. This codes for CASRYPPGSGSTDTQYF.

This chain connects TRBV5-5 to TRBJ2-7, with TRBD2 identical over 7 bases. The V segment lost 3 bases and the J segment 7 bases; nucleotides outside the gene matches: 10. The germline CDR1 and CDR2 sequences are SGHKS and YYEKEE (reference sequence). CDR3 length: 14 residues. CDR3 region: CASSSIQAGLEQYF. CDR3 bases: TGTGCCAGCAGCTCGATACAAGCGGGGTTAGAGCAGTACTTC.

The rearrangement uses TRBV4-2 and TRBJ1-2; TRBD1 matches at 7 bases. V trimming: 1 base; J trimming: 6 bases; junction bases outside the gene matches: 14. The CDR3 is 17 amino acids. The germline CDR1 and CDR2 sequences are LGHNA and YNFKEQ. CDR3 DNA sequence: TGTGCCAGCAGCCAAGGTGGGGCAGGGGGAATAATTCATGGCTACACCTTC. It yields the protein CASSQGGAGGIIHGYTF.

CDR3 sequence reads: CASSVGLAGGVEQYV. CDR3 sequence (DNA): TGTGCCAGCAGCGTCGGACTAGCGGGAGGGGTCGAGCAGTACGTC. The chain has TRBV11-2 and TRBJ2-7, with TRBD2 identical over 15 bases. The V segment lost 5 bases and the J segment 6 bases; nucleotides outside the gene matches: 5. CDR1 and CDR2 from the germline V gene are SGHAT and FQNNGV. This CDR3 is 15 amino acids long.

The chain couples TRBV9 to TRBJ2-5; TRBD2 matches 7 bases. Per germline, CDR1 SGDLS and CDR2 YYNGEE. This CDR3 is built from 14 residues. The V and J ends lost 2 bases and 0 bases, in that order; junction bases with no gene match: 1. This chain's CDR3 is CASSVSGYQETQYF. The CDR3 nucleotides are TGTGCCAGCAGCGTTAGCGGGTACCAAGAGACCCAGTACTTC.

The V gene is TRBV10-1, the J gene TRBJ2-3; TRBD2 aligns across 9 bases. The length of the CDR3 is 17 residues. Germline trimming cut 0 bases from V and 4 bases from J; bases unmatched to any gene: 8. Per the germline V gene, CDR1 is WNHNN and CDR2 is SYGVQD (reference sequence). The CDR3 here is CASSESGSGSAADTQYF. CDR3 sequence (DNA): TGCGCCAGCAGTGAGTCTGGTAGCGGGAGTGCAGCAGATACGCAGTATTTT.

The CDR3 reads CATSREAGGLNYGYTF. The DNA of the CDR3 is TGTGCCACCAGCAGAGAGGCAGGGGGCCTTAACTATGGCTACACCTTC. The chain joins TRBV15 to TRBJ1-2; TRBD1 agrees at 8 bases. J was trimmed by 1 base and V by 0 bases; bases with no gene match: 4. Germline V gives CDR1 LNHNV, CDR2 YYDKDF (reference sequence). CDR3 length: 16 residues.

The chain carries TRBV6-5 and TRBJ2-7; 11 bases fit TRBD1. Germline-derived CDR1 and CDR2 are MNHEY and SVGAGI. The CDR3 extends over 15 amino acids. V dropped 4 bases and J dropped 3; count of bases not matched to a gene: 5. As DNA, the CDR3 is TGTGCCAGCAGTTCCGTGGGACAGGGGGACTACGAGCAGTACTTC. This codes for CASSSVGQGDYEQYF.

CDR3 DNA: TGTGCCAGCAGCCGGGACAGGGCAAGTGAAGCTTTCTTT. Translation gives CASSRDRASEAFF. This chain uses TRBV5-6 with TRBJ1-1, with 9 bases aligning to TRBD1. In germline, CDR1 is SGHDT, CDR2 YYEEEE. V was clipped by 4 bases and J by 7 bases; unmatched bases: 5. CDR3 length equals 13 residues.

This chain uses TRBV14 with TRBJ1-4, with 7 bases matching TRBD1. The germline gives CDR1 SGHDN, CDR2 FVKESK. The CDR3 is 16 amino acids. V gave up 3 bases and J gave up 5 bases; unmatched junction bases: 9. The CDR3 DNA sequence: TGTGCCAGCAGCCAGACCCTAGACAGGGTGAATGAAAAACTGTTTTTT. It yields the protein CASSQTLDRVNEKLFF. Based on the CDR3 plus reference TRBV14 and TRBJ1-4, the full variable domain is EAGVTQFPSHSVIEKGQTVTLRCDPISGHDNLYWYRRVMGKEIKFLLHFVKESKQDESGMPNNRFLAERTGGTYSTLKVQPAELEDSGVYFCASSQTLDRVNEKLFFGSGTQLSVL.

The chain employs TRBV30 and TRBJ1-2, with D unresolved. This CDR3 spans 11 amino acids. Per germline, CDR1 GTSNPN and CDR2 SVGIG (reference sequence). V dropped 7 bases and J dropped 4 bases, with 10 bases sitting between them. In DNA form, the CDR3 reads TGTGCCTTGTCCTACGGCTATGGCTACACCTTC. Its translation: CALSYGYGYTF.

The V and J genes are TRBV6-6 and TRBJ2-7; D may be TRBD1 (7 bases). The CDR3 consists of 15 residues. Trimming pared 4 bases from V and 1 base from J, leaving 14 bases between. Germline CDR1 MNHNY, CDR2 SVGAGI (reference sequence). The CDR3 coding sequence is TGTGCCAGCAGTTGGGGCGGGGACAGATCCTACGAGCAGTACTTC. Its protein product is CASSWGGDRSYEQYF.

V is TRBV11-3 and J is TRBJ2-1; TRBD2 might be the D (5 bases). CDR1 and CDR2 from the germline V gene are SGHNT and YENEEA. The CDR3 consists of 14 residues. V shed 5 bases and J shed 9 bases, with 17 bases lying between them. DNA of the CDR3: TGTGCCAGCAGCCTCGAGGTTGCGGGTAGTGAGCAGTTCTTC. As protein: CASSLEVAGSEQFF.

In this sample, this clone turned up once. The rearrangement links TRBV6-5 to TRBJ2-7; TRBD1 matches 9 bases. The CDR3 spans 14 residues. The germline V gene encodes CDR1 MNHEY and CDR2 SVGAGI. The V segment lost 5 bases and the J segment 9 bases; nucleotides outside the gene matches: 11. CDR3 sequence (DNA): TGTGCCAGCAGTCCGGGACAGGGTGGAGGGCGGCAGTACGTC. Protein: CASSPGQGGGRQYV.

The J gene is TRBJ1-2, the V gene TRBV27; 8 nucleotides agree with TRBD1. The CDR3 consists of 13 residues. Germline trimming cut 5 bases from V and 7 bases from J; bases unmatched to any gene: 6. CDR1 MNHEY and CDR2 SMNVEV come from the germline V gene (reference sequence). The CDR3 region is CASSPGQGFGYTF. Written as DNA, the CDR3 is TGTGCCAGCAGTCCCGGACAGGGTTTTGGCTACACCTTC.

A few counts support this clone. The CDR3 reads CASSTSQGYGNTIYF. CDR3 DNA sequence: TGCGCCAGCAGCACGTCCCAGGGTTATGGAAACACCATATATTTT. This rearrangement joins TRBV5-1 to TRBJ1-3; maybe TRBD1 (5 bases). The CDR3 runs 15 residues. Germline V gene lookup returns CDR1 SGHRS and CDR2 YFSETQ. V lost 4 bases and J 3 bases, leaving 14 bases between the germline ends.

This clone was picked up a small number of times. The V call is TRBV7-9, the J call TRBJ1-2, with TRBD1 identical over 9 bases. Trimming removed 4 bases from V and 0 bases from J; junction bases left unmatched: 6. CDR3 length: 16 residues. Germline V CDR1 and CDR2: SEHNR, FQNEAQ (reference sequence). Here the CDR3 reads CASSSTGGIANYGYTF. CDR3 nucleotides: TGTGCCAGCAGCTCCACAGGGGGCATCGCTAACTATGGCTACACCTTC.

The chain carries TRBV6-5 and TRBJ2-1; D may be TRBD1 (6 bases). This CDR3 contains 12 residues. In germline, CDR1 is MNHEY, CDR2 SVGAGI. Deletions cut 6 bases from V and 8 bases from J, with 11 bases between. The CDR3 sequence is CASSRRGDEQFF. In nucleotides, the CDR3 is TGTGCCAGCAGCCGCAGGGGAGATGAGCAGTTCTTC.

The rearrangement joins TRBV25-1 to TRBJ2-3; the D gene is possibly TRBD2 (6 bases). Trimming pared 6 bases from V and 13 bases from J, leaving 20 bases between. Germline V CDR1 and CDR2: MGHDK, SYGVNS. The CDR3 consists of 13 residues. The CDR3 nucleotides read TGTGCCAGCAGACGTACCGGGGGAGTGAGGGAGTATTTT. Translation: CASRRTGGVREYF. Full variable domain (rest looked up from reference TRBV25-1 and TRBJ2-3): EADIYQTPRYLVIGTGKKITLECSQTMGHDKMYWYQQDPGMELHLIHYSYGVNSTEKGDLSSESTVSRIRTEHFPLTLESARPSHTSQYLCASRRTGGVREYFGPGTRLTVL.